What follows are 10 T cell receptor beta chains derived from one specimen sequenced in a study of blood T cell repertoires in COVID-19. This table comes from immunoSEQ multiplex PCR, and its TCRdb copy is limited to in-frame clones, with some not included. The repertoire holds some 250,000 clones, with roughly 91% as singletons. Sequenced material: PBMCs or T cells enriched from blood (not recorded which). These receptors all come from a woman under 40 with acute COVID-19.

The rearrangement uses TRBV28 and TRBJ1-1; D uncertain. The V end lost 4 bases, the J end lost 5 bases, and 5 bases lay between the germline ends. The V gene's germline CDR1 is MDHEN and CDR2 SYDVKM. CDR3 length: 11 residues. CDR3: CASSSRTEAFF. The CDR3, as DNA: TGTGCCAGCAGTTCTCGGACTGAAGCTTTCTTT.

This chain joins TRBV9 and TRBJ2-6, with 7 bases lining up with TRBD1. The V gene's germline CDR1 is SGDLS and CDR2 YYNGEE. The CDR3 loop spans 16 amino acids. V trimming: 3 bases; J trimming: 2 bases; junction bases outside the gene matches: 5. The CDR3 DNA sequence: TGTGCCAGCAGCGGATCCGGGACAGCTGGGGCCAACGTCCTGACTTTC. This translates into CASSGSGTAGANVLTF.

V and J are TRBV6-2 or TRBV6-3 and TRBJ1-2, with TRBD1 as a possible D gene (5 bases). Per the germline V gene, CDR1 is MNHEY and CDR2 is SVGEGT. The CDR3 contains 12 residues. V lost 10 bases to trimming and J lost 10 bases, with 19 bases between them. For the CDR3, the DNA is TGTGCCATCAGATACCCGACAGAACCCTACACCTTC. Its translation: CAIRYPTEPYTF.

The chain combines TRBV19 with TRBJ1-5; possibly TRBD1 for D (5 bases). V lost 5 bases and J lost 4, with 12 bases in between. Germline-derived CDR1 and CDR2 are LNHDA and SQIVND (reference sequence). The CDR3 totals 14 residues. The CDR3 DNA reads TGTGCCAGTAGTCCGGGGACTTTGAATCAGCCCCAGCATTTT. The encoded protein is CASSPGTLNQPQHF.

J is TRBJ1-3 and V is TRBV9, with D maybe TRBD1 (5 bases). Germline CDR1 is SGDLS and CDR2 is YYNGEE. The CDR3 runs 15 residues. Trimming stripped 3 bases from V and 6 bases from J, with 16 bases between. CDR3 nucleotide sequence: TGTGCCAGCAGCGGAGCGACAGCCGTCCTAAACACCATATATTTT. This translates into CASSGATAVLNTIYF.

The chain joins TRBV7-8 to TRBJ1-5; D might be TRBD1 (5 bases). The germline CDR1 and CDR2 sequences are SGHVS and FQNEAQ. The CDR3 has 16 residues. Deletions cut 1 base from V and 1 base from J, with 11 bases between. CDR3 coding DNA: TGTGCCAGCAGCTTAGGTCAGGGTTGGAGCAATCAGCCCCAGCATTTT. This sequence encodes CASSLGQGWSNQPQHF.

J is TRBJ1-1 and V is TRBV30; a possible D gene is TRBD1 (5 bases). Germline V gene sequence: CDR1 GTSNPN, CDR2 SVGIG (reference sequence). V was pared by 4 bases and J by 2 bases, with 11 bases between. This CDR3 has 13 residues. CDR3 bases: TGTGCCTGGACGGGACTGGTAAACACTGAAGCTTTCTTT. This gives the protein CAWTGLVNTEAFF.

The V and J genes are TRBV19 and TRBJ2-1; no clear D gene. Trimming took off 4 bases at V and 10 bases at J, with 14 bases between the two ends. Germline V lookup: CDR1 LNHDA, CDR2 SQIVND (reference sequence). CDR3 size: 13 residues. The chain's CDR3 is CASSTAMEWEQFF. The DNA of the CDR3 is TGTGCCAGTAGTACCGCCATGGAGTGGGAGCAGTTCTTC.

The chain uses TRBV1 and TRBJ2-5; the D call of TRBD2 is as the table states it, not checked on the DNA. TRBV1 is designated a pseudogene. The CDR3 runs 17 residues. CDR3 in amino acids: CTSSQEKERGGPETQYF. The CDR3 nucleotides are TGCACCAGCAGCCAAGAAAAGGAGCGGGGGGGTCCAGAGACCCAGTACTTC.

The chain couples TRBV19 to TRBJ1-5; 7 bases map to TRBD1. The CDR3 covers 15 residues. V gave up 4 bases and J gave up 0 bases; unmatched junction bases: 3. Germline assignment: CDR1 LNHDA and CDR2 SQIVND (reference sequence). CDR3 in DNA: TGTGCCAGTAGTACCCACAGGGGTAGCAATCAGCCCCAGCATTTT. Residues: CASSTHRGSNQPQHF.